Sequencing of this TCR beta chain was carried out in a study of post-analysis software for immune sequencing data. Looking at the study overall: Relapsing-remitting, secondary progressive and progressive-relapsing multiple sclerosis courses were included.

Every TCR beta cDNA library bore unique molecular identifiers. Once roughly 0.95 to 10 million T cells were used, approximately 470,000 cDNA molecules resulted. TCRdb re-called the PCR reads with MiXCR, one entry per CDR3 protein. The table has a few hundred thousand distinct CDR3 sequences, roughly 34% seen once. The CDR3 covers 16 residues. Trimming stripped 3 bases from V and 2 bases from J, with 16 bases between. Germline V gives CDR1 SGHRS, CDR2 YFSETQ. This clonotype was found once. Its target is unknown. Study-wide results and limits: In patients, roughly 5 TRBV segments were more frequent than in controls, with TRBV5-6, TRBV5-1 and TRBV20-1 among them. Comparison with controls showed significantly lower normalized Chao1 diversity in multiple sclerosis patients. Under F measure analysis, samples from one preparation batch co-clustered strongly.

The receptor was isolated from a girl aged 2 to 17 with multiple sclerosis. The rearrangement links TRBV5-1 to TRBJ2-3; D might be TRBD1 (6 bases). The source material was blood. The CDR3 DNA is TGCGCCAGCAGCTCGGCCGTGGGACAACACACAGATACGCAGTATTTT. Protein: CASSSAVGQHTDTQYF. Variable domain in full (rest from reference TRBV5-1 and TRBJ2-3): KAGVTQTPRYLIKTRGQQVTLSCSPISGHRSVSWYQQTPGQGLQFLFEYFSETQRNKGNFPGRFSGRQFSNSRSEMNVSTLELGDSALYLCASSSAVGQHTDTQYFGPGTRLTVL.